This T cell receptor (beta chain) came from a study of response to subunit inactivated influenza vaccine. Germline-derived CDR1 and CDR2 are SGHTA and FQGNSA. This CDR3 spans 17 amino acids. V lost 2 bases, J lost 3 bases, and 9 bases stayed unmatched. The study's findings and limits: Authors proposed each seasonal influenza vaccination draws in few new T cells.

One entry per CDR3 protein results from TCRdb running MiXCR on the RT-PCR reads. The sample holds roughly 520,000 distinct CDR3 sequences, roughly 27% seen once. Concerning this clonotype: Its matching antigen is unknown.

The sequenced sample was CD4+ T cells sorted from PBMCs, obtained around 5 days after vaccination. The TCR comes from a man aged 45-65 years who received an inactivated influenza vaccine. The V gene is TRBV7-2, the J gene TRBJ2-3; 9 positions agree with TRBD2. For the CDR3, the DNA is TGTGCCAGCAGCTTATCTCTCCCAGCGGGGGGTACAGATACGCAGTATTTT. It encodes CASSLSLPAGGTDTQYF.